The present T cell receptor beta chain was sequenced within a study of naive and memory T cell subsets. At least ten counts were recorded for this clonotype. No antigen is known for it. Two oligonucleotides, mixed equimolar, formed the beta constant-region primer covering TRBC1 and TRBC2. TCRdb reprocessed the UMI-ligation and nested PCR reads with MiXCR, giving one entry per CDR3 protein. The repertoire has 84,000 or so distinct CDR3 sequences, about 7% of them found once; the top ten carry around 1.7%. The CDR3 sequence is 18 residues long. Per the germline V gene, CDR1 is LGHNA and CDR2 is YSLEER. Trimming cost V 1 base and J 5 bases; bases outside gene matches: 10. Study results and caveats: RNA-based TCR counts may shift with T cell activation and differentiation. Between naive and memory subsets, TCR abundance power law exponents differed.

What was sequenced was central memory CD4+ T cells from blood. V and J are TRBV4-3 and TRBJ2-3, with 12 bases matching TRBD2. This TCR was recovered from a human donor in good health. The CDR3 is CASSQAAPLAGGVDTQYF. The CDR3 coding sequence is TGCGCCAGCAGCCAAGCGGCTCCACTAGCGGGAGGAGTAGATACGCAGTATTTT.